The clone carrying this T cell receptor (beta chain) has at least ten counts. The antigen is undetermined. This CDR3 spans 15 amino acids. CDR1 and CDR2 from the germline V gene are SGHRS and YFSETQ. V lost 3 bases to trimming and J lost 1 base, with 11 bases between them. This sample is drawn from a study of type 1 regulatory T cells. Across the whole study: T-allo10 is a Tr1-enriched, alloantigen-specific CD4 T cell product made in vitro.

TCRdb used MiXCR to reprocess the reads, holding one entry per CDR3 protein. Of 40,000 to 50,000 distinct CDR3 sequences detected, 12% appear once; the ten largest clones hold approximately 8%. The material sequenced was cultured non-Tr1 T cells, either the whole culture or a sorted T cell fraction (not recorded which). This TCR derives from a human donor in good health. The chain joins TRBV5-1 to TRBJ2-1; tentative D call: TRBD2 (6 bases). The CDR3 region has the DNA TGCGCCAGCAGCTCACTTGGGAGGTCCTACAATGAGCAGTTCTTC. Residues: CASSSLGRSYNEQFF.